This T cell receptor (beta chain) derives from a study of cytomegalovirus exposure and HLA in healthy donors. Overall study: Within the Caucasian-associated ancestry cluster were 81% of the roughly 400 genotyped donors.

About this clone itself: Its antigen is as yet unknown.

This cohort consisted of healthy bone marrow donors. The CDR3 contains 14 residues. Germline CDR1 and CDR2: SGHRS and YFSETQ. The V gene end was trimmed by 0 bases and the J gene end by 7 bases; junction bases not matched to a gene: 6. 13 Jbeta primers and 60 Vbeta primers were used for the PCR. Using immunoSEQ multiplex PCR, the repertoire was profiled, and TCRdb retains in-frame clones only, with some absent. The profile shows around 150,000 clones, 77% of them singletons. Study conclusions and caveats: In an earlier analysis, productive rearrangement rates for most beta V segments clustered near 87% or 30%.

This chain uses TRBV5-1 with TRBJ2-7; 8 bases are a match to TRBD1. The sequence came from a woman in her thirties or forties in good health and CMV-seropositive. Sequencing used PBMCs. The CDR3 nucleotides read TGCGCCAGCAGCTTGGCAGGGGGCGCGGGGGAGCAGTACTTC. It translates to CASSLAGGAGEQYF.